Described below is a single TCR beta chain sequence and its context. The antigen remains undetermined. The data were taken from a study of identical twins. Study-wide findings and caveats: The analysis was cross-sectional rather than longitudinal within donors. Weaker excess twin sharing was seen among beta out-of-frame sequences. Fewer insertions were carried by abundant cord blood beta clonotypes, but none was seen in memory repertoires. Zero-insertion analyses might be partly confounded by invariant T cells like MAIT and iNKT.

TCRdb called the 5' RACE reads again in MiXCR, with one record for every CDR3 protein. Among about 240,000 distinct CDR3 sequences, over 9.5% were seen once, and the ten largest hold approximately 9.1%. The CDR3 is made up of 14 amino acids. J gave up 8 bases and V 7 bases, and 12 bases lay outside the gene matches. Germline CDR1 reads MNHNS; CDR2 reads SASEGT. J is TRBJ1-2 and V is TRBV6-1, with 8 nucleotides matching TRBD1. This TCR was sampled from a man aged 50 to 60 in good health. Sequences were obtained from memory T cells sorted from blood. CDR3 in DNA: TGTGCCAGCAACCCCAGGGGGCTGTTCGGGGGCTACACCTTC. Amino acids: CASNPRGLFGGYTF.